This T cell receptor (beta chain) emerged from a study of shared clonotypes between healthy human individuals. It was into CD45RA+ naive and CD45RA-negative memory subsets that the CD4+ cells were split. There are 11 residues in the CDR3. Trimming removed 0 bases at V and 7 bases at J, with 7 bases between. CDR1 and CDR2 from the germline V gene are GTSNPN and SVGIG (reference sequence). Using immunoSEQ multiplex PCR, the repertoire was profiled, and TCRdb retains in-frame clones only, with some absent. The sample has more than 2 million clones, under 97% seen once. This receptor was identified in a man aged 18 to 29 in good health. The sequencing input was naive CD4+ T cells sorted from blood. Documented subset: CD45RA+ positively selected. The V and J genes are TRBV30 and TRBJ2-7; a possible D gene is TRBD2 (5 bases). CDR3: CAWSVPGEQYF. The CDR3 DNA reads as TGTGCCTGGAGTGTACCGGGGGAGCAGTACTTC.